One TCR beta chain is described in this entry. Its antigen is as yet unknown. This sample was included in a study of CD8 T cells in ankylosing spondylitis. Study conclusions and caveats: Apparently characteristic of ankylosing spondylitis blood was a TCR beta motif (under ten highly homologous variants). As reported, disease-linked clones showed significant enrichment in matched ankylosing spondylitis synovial fluid. Clones linked with disease were CD8+ and fairly uncommon in the peripheral blood.

In making TCR beta libraries, quantitative 5'-RACE with molecular barcodes was used. Via MiXCR, TCRdb re-called the 5' RACE reads, giving one row per CDR3 protein. The sample yields about 160,000 distinct CDR3 sequences, approximately 9.9% seen once. Sequencing input: blood, either unsorted or a sorted T cell fraction (not recorded which). This clonotype originated in a female donor with ankylosing spondylitis or in good health (not recorded which).

The CDR3 is CASSTHGTSGRPAAGELFF. For the CDR3, the DNA is TGTGCCAGCAGCACCCATGGGACTAGCGGGAGGCCCGCCGCCGGGGAGCTGTTTTTT. V and J are TRBV9 and TRBJ2-2, with 15 nucleotides matching TRBD2. CDR3 length: 19 amino acids. The germline V gene encodes CDR1 SGDLS and CDR2 YYNGEE. J gave up 6 bases and V 4 bases, and 13 bases lay outside the gene matches.